A single sample is the source of the 14 T cell receptor beta chains below, sequenced in a study of identical twins. TCRdb itself ran the 5' RACE reads through MiXCR, one entry per CDR3 protein. The table includes hundreds of thousands of distinct CDR3 sequences, around 8% detected once. These data also formed part of another study, on yellow fever vaccine responses in identical twins.

Material: memory (CD45RO+) T cells sorted from blood. These TCRs come from a woman in her late teens or twenties in good health.

This clonotype was observed a few times. This chain connects TRBV7-2 to TRBJ2-7; 7 nucleotides match TRBD1. Trimming took 6 bases from V and 0 from J; bases not matched to a gene: 2. The CDR3 runs 13 residues. Germline V lookup: CDR1 SGHTA, CDR2 FQGNSA. The CDR3 nucleotides are TGTGCCAGCAGGGGACAGAGCTCCTACGAGCAGTACTTC. Its protein is CASRGQSSYEQYF.

The table lists this clonotype with many counts. The gene calls are TRBV7-2 and TRBJ2-6; D is perhaps TRBD2 (5 bases). The CDR3 contains 18 residues. The V gene lost 0 bases and the J gene lost 1 base, with 13 bases spanning the gap. Germline assignment: CDR1 SGHTA and CDR2 FQGNSA. CDR3 DNA: TGTGCCAGCAGCTTAGCAGGGAGAGTTCTTTCTGGGGCCAACGTCCTGACTTTC. Translated, it gives CASSLAGRVLSGANVLTF.

The rearrangement links TRBV28 to TRBJ1-1; tentative D call: TRBD1 (5 bases). The germline V gene encodes CDR1 MDHEN and CDR2 SYDVKM. V was cut by 8 bases and J by 6 bases, with 13 bases left in between. CDR3 length equals 12 residues. CDR3 region: CASSEGLSEAFF. Here the CDR3 DNA reads TGTGCCAGCTCAGAGGGGTTGTCTGAAGCTTTCTTT.

This clonotype appeared many times. One junction end disagrees with the germline gene, perhaps due to a read error. The chain carries TRBV7-7 and TRBJ2-1; D may be TRBD1 (6 bases). The CDR3 extends over 15 amino acids. CDR1 and CDR2 from the germline V gene are SSHAT and FNYEAQ (reference sequence). CDR3 region: CASKLTQGENNEQFF. For the CDR3, the DNA is TGTGCTAGCAAACTTACACAGGGTGAAAACAATGAGCAGTTCTTC.

This clonotype was counted a few times. The CDR3 region is CATSREGVEQYF. DNA for the CDR3: TGTGCCACCAGCAGGGAAGGGGTCGAGCAGTACTTC. This chain uses TRBV15 with TRBJ2-7; D possibly corresponds to TRBD1 (5 bases). The V end lost 3 bases, the J end lost 6 bases, and 9 bases lay between the germline ends. Germline CDR1 reads LNHNV; CDR2 reads YYDKDF (reference sequence). The CDR3 has 12 amino acids.

In this sample, this clonotype turned up a few times. V is TRBV3-1 and J is TRBJ2-7; D may be TRBD2 (6 bases). V shed 4 bases and J shed 6 bases, with 16 bases lying between them. Germline CDR1 reads LGHDT; CDR2 reads YNNKEL (reference sequence). The CDR3 sequence is 14 residues long. In DNA form, the CDR3 reads TGTGCCAGCAGCCGGCGGGGCGACGGACCCGAGCAGTACTTC. This encodes CASSRRGDGPEQYF.

The sample holds many counts of this clonotype. The chain is built from TRBV9 and TRBJ1-2; unclear D gene. The CDR3 extends over 12 amino acids. The ends were cut back, 1 base at V and 4 bases at J, with 5 bases in the middle. The germline V gene encodes CDR1 SGDLS and CDR2 YYNGEE. The CDR3 protein is CASSVPSYGYTF. DNA of the CDR3: TGTGCCAGCAGCGTACCAAGCTATGGCTACACCTTC.

The sample holds a few counts of this clonotype. The chain joins TRBV6-2 or TRBV6-3 to TRBJ2-7; the match to TRBD2 covers 9 bases. This CDR3 is built from 20 residues. The V and J ends lost 2 bases and 4 bases, in that order; junction bases with no gene match: 21. The V gene's germline CDR1 is MNHEY and CDR2 SVGEGT. The CDR3 loop reads CASSYELGSSGDPRIYEQYF. DNA of the CDR3: TGTGCCAGCAGTTACGAGCTTGGTTCTAGCGGGGACCCTAGGATATACGAGCAGTACTTC.

This clonotype has a count of ten or more. This chain joins TRBV20-1 and TRBJ2-1; D might be TRBD2 (5 bases). CDR1 DFQATT and CDR2 SNEGSKA come from the germline V gene (reference sequence). The CDR3 spans 15 residues. The V end lost 3 bases, the J end lost 3 bases, and 15 bases lay between the germline ends. The CDR3 loop reads CSASRRLPGYNEQFF. The CDR3 DNA is TGCAGTGCTAGCCGTAGACTACCAGGCTACAATGAGCAGTTCTTC.

V is TRBV5-6 and J is TRBJ2-3; unclear D gene. Per germline, CDR1 SGHDT and CDR2 YYEEEE. The CDR3 sequence is 14 residues long. V was cut by 3 bases and J by 4 bases, with 12 bases left in between. The CDR3 coding sequence is TGTGCCAGCAGCTCCAGGAGTGTCCCAGATACGCAGTATTTT. It yields the protein CASSSRSVPDTQYF.

This clonotype was seen a few times. The chain employs TRBV6-4 and TRBJ2-1; D tentatively fits TRBD1 or TRBD2 (6 bases each). CDR3 length: 14 residues. Trimming removed 10 bases from V and 3 bases from J, with 16 bases in between. CDR1 is MRHNA, CDR2 SNTAGT, per germline. The CDR3 DNA reads as TGTGCCACCGCTAAGGGGGGTGGCTACAATGAGCAGTTCTTC. Amino acids: CATAKGGGYNEQFF.

On this clonotype itself: A much larger clone is a single base away; this may be a read error. The chain joins TRBV15 to TRBJ2-1, with TRBD2 matching 10 bases. This CDR3 is 14 amino acids long. Germline V gene lookup returns CDR1 LNHNV and CDR2 YYDKDF (reference sequence). V lost 5 bases and J lost 10; bases outside the gene matches: 8. The CDR3 DNA reads TGTGCCACCAGCGGTCTCCTAGCGGGGGAGGAGCAGTTCTTC. This sequence encodes CATSGLLAGEEQFF. The whole variable domain, remainder taken from reference TRBV15 and TRBJ2-1, is DAMVIQNPRYQVTQFGKPVTLSCSQTLNHNVMYWYQQKSSQAPKLLFHYYDKDFNNEADTPDNFQSRRPNTSFCFLDIRSPGLGDTAMYLCATSGLLAGEEQFFGPGTRLTVL.

The V and J genes are TRBV4-2 and TRBJ2-1, with a tentative D call TRBD2 (6 bases). Trimming stripped 0 bases from V and 4 bases from J, with 13 bases between. This CDR3 region has 16 residues. CDR1 is LGHNA, CDR2 YNFKEQ, per germline. The CDR3 DNA reads TGTGCCAGCAGCCAAGATTGGACTAATTTATACAATGAGCAGTTCTTC. It encodes CASSQDWTNLYNEQFF.

At least ten counts were recorded for this clonotype. The rearrangement uses TRBV7-2 and TRBJ1-1; a weak D match, TRBD1 (6 bases). CDR1 and CDR2 (germline): SGHTA, FQGNSA. V shed 3 bases and J shed 4 bases, with 15 bases lying between them. CDR3 length: 15 amino acids. Written as DNA, the CDR3 is TGTGCCAGCAGCTTCGGGGGGGCGTCATTCACTGAAGCTTTCTTT. Amino acids: CASSFGGASFTEAFF.